This T cell receptor beta chain was documented in a study of beta chain features in type 1 diabetes (dated by TCRdb to 2016 to 2019). As for the study more broadly: Patients and healthy donors did not differ in mean age, gender distribution, total cell number or subset yield. Regulatory and stem cell-like memory subsets were obtained from only 8 patients and roughly eight healthy donors, while naive and central memory subsets were obtained from all 30 or so donors. A total of over 95,000,000 sorted cells were examined across all samples, and RNA yield correlated strongly with the number of cells per subset. The study compared the TCRB repertoires of sorted circulating CD4+ T cell subsets in recently diagnosed type 1 diabetes patients with those in matched healthy donors. Findings and caveats that apply to the study as a whole: PCR may preferentially amplify shorter templates, but because patient and control samples were amplified and corrected together, any resulting skew would affect both groups equally. Because cDNA rather than genomic DNA was sequenced, highly expressing activated cells could have been over-represented, although no difference in activation and CD3 levels was found between groups. Patients with type 1 diabetes made fewer insertions and deleted more nucleotides at VDJ recombination sites, implying thymic rearrangement abnormalities. Because small numbers of individuals were included in the HLA sub-analyses, any influence of HLA type on TCRB rearrangement was left unresolved. Type 1 diabetes patients showed a moderate but significant shortening of TCRB CDR3 length in all four CD4+ subsets. Naive, central memory and regulatory TCRB repertoires appeared to be more alike among patients than among healthy donors.

All of the isolated RNA was reverse transcribed with the High Capacity cDNA Reverse Transcription Kit, so expressed TCRB transcripts were sequenced. Deep immunoSEQ sequencing was applied to naive, central memory and regulatory T cell samples, giving an average of about 3.7 million total reads per sample. Sorted cells were lysed in RLT buffer and RNA was extracted with DNase-treated RNeasy Micro or Mini kits, depending on cell number. Each cell subset was processed separately to prevent cross-contamination, with patient and healthy donor samples processed together. The immunoSEQ multiplex PCR was used to amplify TCRB sequences from cDNA, generating 87-bp fragments that spanned the CDR3 region. Amplicons were sequenced on the Illumina HiSeq platform. For the original study's pipeline: PCR bias was computationally corrected using synthetic template baselines, reads within Hamming distance 2 were collapsed, and singletons that could not be merged were discarded. Reads were aligned against IMGT to assign V, D and J genes, CDR3 length and insertions or deletions at six rearrangement sites. Within each subset, clonotype counts were normalized to sorted cell number, after which true diversity and Gini coefficients were computed with the tcR R package. Repertoire sharing was quantified using the overlap coefficient calculated on TCRB nucleotide sequences. Out-of-frame TCRB sequences from naive cells were analyzed as a proxy for the pre-selection repertoire. This immuneACCESS table, as held by TCRdb, lists in-frame sequences with V and J called but not all clones. Of the missing ones, under half trace to an unresolved V gene in checked studies; the others have no known cause. V and J calls and clone size follow that table, whereas D and trimming were derived from the DNA. This sample is represented by under 450,000 clones; about 15% of them were singletons. Around 0.039% of the sample rests with the top ten.

From each donor, a single peripheral blood sample of around 0.12 L on average was drawn into heparinised tubes. A BD FACSAria II was used to sort naive, central memory, regulatory and stem cell-like memory CD4+ T cells with a panel that included CD45RO, CCR7, CD25, CD127, CD95 and CD27. A purity above 95% was achieved for all sorted populations. Right away, PBMCs were isolated by Lymphoprep density gradient centrifugation and were stained directly, with no culture step. To minimize batch effects, samples were stained and sorted in pairs, one healthy donor with one patient per experiment. Turning to this clone: What antigen it recognizes has not been identified. The record has no base qualities; no much larger clone is one base away.

The germline V gene supplies CDR1 SGHVS and CDR2 FQNEAQ. Relative to germline, V is 5 bases shorter and J is 4 bases shorter, with 22 bases between their ends. From the cysteine up to the phenylalanine, the CDR3 has a length of 17 residues. The CDR3 DNA has 51 bases and is translated from base 1. Sequences were obtained from naive CD4+ T cells from blood. The cell subset or site tag for this specimen amounts to: true naive CD4+ T cells. This clonotype was sampled from a man aged 25 to 45 in good health. Recombination joined TRBV7-8 with TRBJ2-3; TRBD2 is a weak D gene call, 6 bases matching. The nucleotide sequence reads TGTGCCAGCAGCCGAGGGATAGCGACTAGATTACCAGATACGCAGTATTTT. Translated, it reads CASSRGIATRLPDTQYF.